The 30 T cell receptor beta chains listed next were all sequenced from one sample in a study of T cell repertoires in cytomegalovirus infection. In TCRdb, the reads were re-called with MiXCR into one record per CDR3 protein. This sample has 310,000 or so distinct CDR3 sequences, with roughly 15% found just once. The sequenced sample was PBMCs. These receptors originate from a human donor in good health (CMV status not recorded). Some clones in this sample may be carry-over from other donors' samples.

This clonotype was found a few times. The CDR3: CSAPDRSSETQYF. For the CDR3, the DNA is TGCAGCGCCCCCGACAGGTCTTCAGAGACCCAGTACTTC. The chain joins TRBV29-1 to TRBJ2-5; D possibly corresponds to TRBD1 (6 bases). Germline V lookup: CDR1 SQVTM, CDR2 ANQGSEA. Between the trimmed V and J ends, which lost 7 bases and 4 bases, there was a span of 16 bases. The CDR3 length is 13 residues.

This clonotype was counted ten times or more. CDR3: CASSLWVTARNYGYTF. DNA of the CDR3: TGTGCCAGCAGCTTATGGGTGACAGCACGAAACTATGGCTACACCTTC. The rearrangement uses TRBV7-2 and TRBJ1-2; D is perhaps TRBD1 (5 bases). CDR3 length equals 16 residues. V lost 2 bases and J 2 bases, leaving 15 bases between the germline ends. Germline CDR1 reads SGHTA; CDR2 reads FQGNSA.

This sequence joins TRBV20-1 and TRBJ1-1; the D is unclear. Germline CDR1 and CDR2: DFQATT and SNEGSKA (reference sequence). With 6 bases removed from V and 0 bases from J, the gap between germline ends came to 17 bases. The CDR3 loop spans 15 amino acids. CDR3 in DNA: TGCAGTGCAAAGGTCGGGTATGGCATGAACACTGAAGCTTTCTTT. It encodes CSAKVGYGMNTEAFF.

Many counts were recorded for this clonotype. V usage is TRBV12-3 or TRBV12-4 and J usage is TRBJ1-1, with D maybe TRBD1 (6 bases). Trimming stripped 6 bases from V and 1 base from J, with 12 bases between. This CDR3 region has 14 residues. The CDR3 spells CASSLDSGNTEAFF. Written as DNA, the CDR3 is TGTGCCAGCAGCTTGGACAGTGGGAACACTGAAGCTTTCTTT.

The sample holds a few counts of this clonotype. V and J are TRBV10-3 and TRBJ1-2; D remains ambiguous. Germline V gene sequence: CDR1 ENHRY, CDR2 SYGVKD. V was shortened by 0 bases and J by 6 bases, with 17 bases between the two germline ends. The CDR3 has 16 amino acids. The CDR3 sequence: CAISESRLGQVNGYTF. CDR3 nucleotide sequence: TGTGCCATCAGTGAGTCGCGTCTAGGGCAGGTCAATGGCTACACCTTC.

The chain uses TRBV9 and TRBJ2-3, with D perhaps TRBD2 (6 bases). Germline V lookup: CDR1 SGDLS, CDR2 YYNGEE. V was trimmed by 6 bases and J by 2 bases, leaving 16 bases between them. This CDR3 has 15 amino acids. CDR3 residues: CASKPFGGHTDTQYF. The CDR3 DNA sequence: TGTGCCAGCAAACCATTCGGAGGGCACACAGATACGCAGTATTTT.

This clonotype has a single count. The chain is built from TRBV4-1 and TRBJ1-4; perhaps TRBD1 as D (6 bases). CDR3 size: 17 residues. V lost 2 bases and J lost 2, with 15 bases in between. Per germline, CDR1 MGHRA and CDR2 YSYEKL. DNA of the CDR3: TGCGCCAGCAGCCAAAACCCCCAGGGGTCTACTAATGAAAAACTGTTTTTT. As protein: CASSQNPQGSTNEKLFF.

This chain connects TRBV5-1 to TRBJ1-2; 7 bases are shared with TRBD1. Germline V gene data show CDR1 as SGHRS and CDR2 as YFSETQ. There are 13 residues in the CDR3. V trimming: 9 bases; J trimming: 3 bases; junction bases outside the gene matches: 8. Written as DNA, the CDR3 is TGCGCCACCGCCGGGGACAGTGACTATGGCTACACCTTC. Residues: CATAGDSDYGYTF. Variable domain in full (rest from reference TRBV5-1 and TRBJ1-2): KAGVTQTPRYLIKTRGQQVTLSCSPISGHRSVSWYQQTPGQGLQFLFEYFSETQRNKGNFPGRFSGRQFSNSRSEMNVSTLELGDSALYLCATAGDSDYGYTFGSGTRLTVV.

The sample holds a few counts of this clonotype. The gene calls are TRBV4-2 and TRBJ2-5, with 11 bases identical to TRBD2. This CDR3 spans 16 amino acids. Trimming removed 1 base from V and 0 bases from J; junction bases left unmatched: 1. Germline values: CDR1 LGHNA, CDR2 YNFKEQ. The CDR3 sequence is CASSQASGGYQETQYF. As DNA, the CDR3 is TGTGCCAGCAGCCAAGCTAGCGGGGGGTACCAAGAGACCCAGTACTTC.

In this sample, this clonotype turned up a few times. The rearrangement links TRBV5-4 to TRBJ1-1, with TRBD1 as a possible D gene (5 bases). The V end was cut by 0 bases, the J end by 0 bases, with 12 bases between. There are 16 residues in the CDR3. Germline V lookup: CDR1 SGHNT, CDR2 YYREEE (reference sequence). DNA for the CDR3: TGTGCCAGCAGCTTGGATTGGGGGGAGCTGAACACTGAAGCTTTCTTT. Translated, it gives CASSLDWGELNTEAFF.

This clonotype was detected ten times or more. The genes are TRBV12-3 or TRBV12-4 and TRBJ1-1; D gene uncertain. Trimming stripped 7 bases from V and 12 bases from J, with 15 bases between. The CDR3 covers 11 residues. CDR3: CASNHGRVSFF. The CDR3 DNA reads as TGTGCCAGCAACCACGGGCGCGTGTCTTTCTTT.

Many counts were recorded for this clonotype. The chain employs TRBV7-6 and TRBJ2-3, with 9 positions matching TRBD2. The germline gives CDR1 SGHVS, CDR2 FNYEAQ. CDR3 length equals 14 residues. Losses at the gene ends were 7 bases for V and 2 bases for J; bases not matched to a gene: 4. This CDR3 is CASNIAGATDTQYF. The CDR3 DNA reads as TGTGCCAGCAACATAGCGGGAGCCACAGATACGCAGTATTTT.

This clonotype was found many times. This sequence joins TRBV19 and TRBJ2-5; TRBD2 matches 15 bases. Trimming at V came to 8 bases and at J to 4 bases, leaving 5 bases not matched to a gene. CDR1 is LNHDA and CDR2 is SQIVND in the germline V gene (reference sequence). The CDR3 is made up of 15 amino acids. CDR3: CASGTSGGPRETQYF. The CDR3 coding sequence is TGTGCCAGTGGGACTAGCGGGGGGCCCAGAGAGACCCAGTACTTC.

This clonotype was counted at least ten times. The genes are TRBV6-6 and TRBJ1-5; no clear D gene. V was clipped by 0 bases and J by 7 bases, with 7 bases between them. CDR3 length: 13 residues. The V gene's germline CDR1 is MNHNY and CDR2 SVGAGI (reference sequence). The CDR3 is CASSYSKGQPQHF. The CDR3 coding sequence is TGTGCCAGCAGTTACTCGAAAGGGCAGCCCCAGCATTTT.

This clonotype was detected many times. The germline gene is not matched at one end of the junction; a read error may be the cause. The chain has TRBV7-2 and TRBJ2-2; possible D gene TRBD1, 5 bases. From germline, CDR1 is SGHTA and CDR2 FQGNSA. The CDR3 has 13 amino acids. The CDR3 is CASNLVGRGELFF. The CDR3 coding sequence is TGTGCCAGCAACTTAGTGGGGCGCGGGGAGCTGTTTTTT.

The genes are TRBV28 and TRBJ2-7; no definite D call. CDR1 is MDHEN and CDR2 is SYDVKM in the germline V gene. The CDR3 length is 15 residues. Trimming removed 6 bases from V and 3 bases from J, with 18 bases in between. The chain's CDR3 is CASSPGFTPVYEQYF. CDR3 bases: TGTGCCAGCAGCCCGGGCTTCACCCCAGTCTACGAGCAGTACTTC.

The table lists this clonotype with a count of one. A read error may produce the germline difference seen at one junction end. DNA of the CDR3: TGTGACAGCAGTGAATGGGGCCGCAGCACCTACGAGAAGTACTTC. Translation: CDSSEWGRSTYEKYF. The V gene is TRBV6-1, the J gene TRBJ2-7; perhaps TRBD1 as D (5 bases). CDR3 size: 15 residues. Per germline, CDR1 MNHNS and CDR2 SASEGT.

The sample holds a few counts of this clonotype. The rearrangement joins TRBV20-1 to TRBJ2-5; D gene ambiguous. CDR1 and CDR2 from the germline V gene are DFQATT and SNEGSKA (reference sequence). This CDR3 is built from 12 residues. V gave up 3 bases and J gave up 5 bases, with 10 bases separating them. The chain's CDR3 is CSARGLGETQYF. The CDR3 DNA is TGCAGTGCTAGGGGCCTAGGGGAGACCCAGTACTTC.

The chain combines TRBV4-1 with TRBJ2-7; no definite D call. Germline CDR1 is MGHRA and CDR2 is YSYEKL. The V gene lost 0 bases and the J gene lost 5 bases, with 17 bases spanning the gap. The CDR3 extends over 16 amino acids. CDR3 in DNA: TGCGCCAGCAGCCAAGAAGGGCGGAAAGCCCACCACGAGCAGTACTTC. It translates to CASSQEGRKAHHEQYF.

The chain links TRBV6-5 to TRBJ1-1; TRBD1 matches at 7 bases. The CDR3 runs to 18 residues. The V gene's germline CDR1 is MNHEY and CDR2 SVGAGI. Trimming at V came to 2 bases and at J to 0 bases, leaving 12 bases not matched to a gene. Here the CDR3 reads CASSYISVSGQMNTEAFF. CDR3 sequence (DNA): TGTGCCAGCAGTTACATTTCAGTGTCGGGACAGATGAACACTGAAGCTTTCTTT.

The genes are TRBV20-1 and TRBJ2-5; the D is unclear. CDR1 and CDR2 (germline): DFQATT, SNEGSKA (reference sequence). Trimming removed 1 base at V and 5 bases at J, with 11 bases between. The CDR3 runs 13 residues. CDR3 residues: CSARVPGSETQYF. In nucleotides, the CDR3 is TGCAGTGCTAGAGTCCCCGGGTCTGAGACCCAGTACTTC.

The V call is TRBV6-2 or TRBV6-3, the J call TRBJ2-2; D is unclear. CDR1 is MNHEY and CDR2 is SVGEGT in the germline V gene. V was trimmed by 4 bases and J by 9 bases, leaving 9 bases between them. This CDR3 region has 12 residues. CDR3 sequence reads: CASSFQVRELFF. In DNA form, the CDR3 reads TGTGCCAGCAGTTTCCAGGTCCGGGAGCTGTTTTTT.

This sequence joins TRBV12-3 or TRBV12-4 and TRBJ2-1; 11 bases are a match to TRBD2. After removal of 4 bases from V and 7 bases from J, the junction contained 9 bases not matched to a gene. This CDR3 is built from 16 residues. Here the CDR3 reads CASSWTSGPSANEQFF. The CDR3, as DNA: TGTGCCAGCAGTTGGACTAGCGGGCCGAGTGCGAATGAGCAGTTCTTC.

The CDR3 DNA sequence: TGTGCCAGCAGTCTCCTGGGGGACTCCTATAATTCACCCCTCCACTTT. Translation: CASSLLGDSYNSPLHF. V gene TRBV28 combines with J gene TRBJ1-6; D perhaps matches TRBD1 (5 bases). V was clipped by 5 bases and J by 0 bases, with 11 bases between them. CDR3 length: 16 amino acids. Germline lookup yields CDR1 MDHEN and CDR2 SYDVKM.

This clonotype was seen only once. Given the absence of the conserved phenylalanine or tryptophan at the CDR3 end, a read error is likely. The chain is built from TRBV12-3 or TRBV12-4 and TRBJ1-2; TRBD1 matches 8 bases. J was trimmed by 6 bases and V by 8 bases; bases with no gene match: 8. The CDR3 length is 13 residues. CDR3 sequence reads: CASGGQGVDGYTS. The CDR3 region has the DNA TGTGCCAGCGGTGGACAGGGAGTCGATGGCTACACCTCC.

The genes are TRBV15 and TRBJ2-7; TRBD1 matches 10 bases. V lost 1 base and J lost 3; bases outside the gene matches: 3. The V gene's germline CDR1 is LNHNV and CDR2 YYDKDF (reference sequence). The CDR3 has 15 residues. The CDR3 loop is CATSRGRTGGYEQYF. CDR3 DNA: TGTGCCACCAGCAGAGGAAGGACAGGGGGCTACGAGCAGTACTTC. Filled out from reference TRBV15 and TRBJ2-7, the complete variable domain reads DAMVIQNPRYQVTQFGKPVTLSCSQTLNHNVMYWYQQKSSQAPKLLFHYYDKDFNNEADTPDNFQSRRPNTSFCFLDIRSPGLGDTAMYLCATSRGRTGGYEQYFGPGTRLTVT.

This clonotype was detected ten times or more. The chain links TRBV7-2 to TRBJ1-1; D unclear. V lost 0 bases and J 7 bases, leaving 12 bases between the germline ends. The CDR3 runs to 14 residues. CDR1 and CDR2 from the germline V gene are SGHTA and FQGNSA. Here the CDR3 reads CASSLAVGGYEAFF. CDR3 coding DNA: TGTGCCAGCAGCTTAGCGGTGGGCGGCTATGAAGCTTTCTTT.

This clonotype turned up a few times. V gene TRBV28 combines with J gene TRBJ1-1; D unclear. Germline CDR1 and CDR2: MDHEN and SYDVKM. The CDR3 is 12 amino acids. V lost 3 bases to trimming and J lost 3 bases, with 5 bases between them. CDR3 bases: TGTGCCAGCAGTTTCATGCACACTGAAGCTTTCTTT. Protein product: CASSFMHTEAFF.

V is TRBV11-2 and J is TRBJ2-2; TRBD1 might be the D (6 bases). The CDR3 runs to 18 residues. Germline CDR1 SGHAT, CDR2 FQNNGV. The V end lost 1 base, the J end lost 8 bases, and 23 bases lay between the germline ends. The CDR3 DNA follows: TGTGCCAGCAGCTTAGCAGGGTCAGGGGCCGTACGGACGGGGGAGCTGTTTTTT. The encoded protein is CASSLAGSGAVRTGELFF. Full variable domain (outside the CDR3, taken from reference TRBV11-2 and TRBJ2-2): EAGVAQSPRYKIIEKRQSVAFWCNPISGHATLYWYQQILGQGPKLLIQFQNNGVVDDSQLPKDRFSAERLKGVDSTLKIQPAKLEDSAVYLCASSLAGSGAVRTGELFFGEGSRLTVL.

The chain has TRBV6-6 and TRBJ1-1; D is unclear. V was pared by 7 bases and J by 7 bases, with 19 bases between. The CDR3 covers 14 residues. Germline V gives CDR1 MNHNY, CDR2 SVGAGI (reference sequence). CDR3 sequence reads: CASTLPEAAHEAFF. The CDR3 DNA follows: TGTGCCAGCACCCTCCCTGAGGCAGCTCATGAAGCTTTCTTT.